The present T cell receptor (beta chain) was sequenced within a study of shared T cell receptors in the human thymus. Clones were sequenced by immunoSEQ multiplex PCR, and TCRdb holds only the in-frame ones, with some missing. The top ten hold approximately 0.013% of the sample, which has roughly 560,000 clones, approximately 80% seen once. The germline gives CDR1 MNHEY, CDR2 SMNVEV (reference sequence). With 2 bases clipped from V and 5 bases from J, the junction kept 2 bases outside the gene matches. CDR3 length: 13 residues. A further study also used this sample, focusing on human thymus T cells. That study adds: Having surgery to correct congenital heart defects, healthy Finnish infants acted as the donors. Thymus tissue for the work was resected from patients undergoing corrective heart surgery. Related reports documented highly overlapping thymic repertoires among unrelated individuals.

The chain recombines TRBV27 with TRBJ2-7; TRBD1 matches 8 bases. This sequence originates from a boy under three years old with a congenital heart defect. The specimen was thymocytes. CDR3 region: CASSLSRGHEQYF. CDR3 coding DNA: TGTGCCAGCAGTTTAAGCAGGGGGCACGAGCAGTACTTC.